The rows below give T cell receptor beta chains drawn from one sample of a study of blood T cell repertoires in COVID-19. Profiled with immunoSEQ multiplex PCR; TCRdb holds only in-frame clones, not every one. The sample carries under 250,000 clones, around 90% recorded once. Sample: peripheral blood. The receptors derive from a man at least 80 years old with acute or convalescent COVID-19. CDR3s include the opening cysteine and the closing phenylalanine or tryptophan. Fields, in order: V gene, J gene, D gene, clone size, CDR3 DNA, CDR3 protein. D genes are given only for firm matches. Clone size is shown for a subset of rows, as once, few, many or a class of expanded clone.

TRBV6-5	TRBJ2-3	.	.	TGTGCCAGCAGTTCAGTAAACAGGCCAGATACGCAGTATTTT	CASSSVNRPDTQYF
TRBV7-8	TRBJ1-5	.	once	TGTGCCAGCAGCTTAGGAGGGTGGGGCAATCAGCCCCAGCATTTT	CASSLGGWGNQPQHF
TRBV11-2	TRBJ1-4	.	.	TGTGCCAGCAGCCCCGGATTTGGGGGGGATAATGAAAAACTGTTTTTT	CASSPGFGGDNEKLFF
TRBV15	TRBJ1-4	TRBD1	.	TGTGCCACCAGCGGGGCGGGACAGGGGTATGAAAAACTGTTTTTT	CATSGAGQGYEKLFF
TRBV5-1	TRBJ2-3	TRBD2	.	TGCGCCAGCAGCCGCGAGACTAGCGGGGGAGCCCTTCTCACAGATACGCAGTATTTT	CASSRETSGGALLTDTQYF
TRBV18	TRBJ2-7	TRBD1	.	TGTGCCAGCTCACCTCCGCCAGGGGGCCAAGAGCAGTACTTC	CASSPPPGGQEQYF
TRBV7-6	TRBJ1-4	.	.	TGTGCCAGCAGCCCTCTTGTAGGGGCTAATGAAAAACTGTTTTTT	CASSPLVGANEKLFF
TRBV5-1	TRBJ1-1	.	.	TGCGCCAGCAGCTGGGGAGCGCGGGGGTTGGCTAGGGTCACTGAAGCTTTCTTT	CASSWGARGLARVTEAFF
TRBV7-2	TRBJ1-6	.	.	TGTGCCAGCAGCTTAAATGGCAATTCACCCCTCCACTTT	CASSLNGNSPLHF
TRBV19	TRBJ2-1	.	.	TGTGCCAGTAGTATATCAGGGGCAGGGCCTAACAATGAGCAGTTCTTC	CASSISGAGPNNEQFF
TRBV5-1	TRBJ2-3	.	.	TGCGCCAGCAGGGCTAGCACAGATACGCAGTATTTT	CASRASTDTQYF
TRBV29-1	TRBJ1-5	TRBD1	.	TGCAGCATTCGACAGGGCTCTAGCAATCAGCCCCAGCATTTT	CSIRQGSSNQPQHF
TRBV16	TRBJ1-5	TRBD1	.	TGTGCCAGCAGCCCGACAGGGAGCAATCAGCCCCAGCATTTT	CASSPTGSNQPQHF
TRBV5-1	TRBJ1-3	TRBD1	.	TGCGCCAGCAGTCAGCAGGGGGAAACCGGAAACACCATATATTTT	CASSQQGETGNTIYF
TRBV21-1	TRBJ1-1	.	.	TGTGCCAGCAGCAACCGGGACAGGGGGCGAATGGTGGACACTGAAGCTTTCTTT	CASSNRDRGRMVDTEAFF
TRBV16	TRBJ2-7	TRBD1	few	TGTGCCAGCAGCCAATCATTGGCACAGGGGATCTCCTACGAGCAGTACTTC	CASSQSLAQGISYEQYF
TRBV6-5	TRBJ1-2	.	.	TGTGCCAGCAGTTACACGGGTAACTATGGCTACACCTTC	CASSYTGNYGYTF
TRBV5-1	TRBJ2-5	TRBD2	.	TGCGCCAGCAGTCACAGCGGGGGGGAAGAGACCCAGTACTTC	CASSHSGGEETQYF
TRBV6-2/TRBV6-3	TRBJ2-7	TRBD1	.	TGTGCCAGCAGTAACACGCGACAGGGGGTTTACGAGCAGTACTTC	CASSNTRQGVYEQYF
TRBV5-1	TRBJ1-3	.	.	TGCGCCAGCAGCTTGGATCTGTCCCTCTCTGGAAACACCATATATTTT	CASSLDLSLSGNTIYF
TRBV12-5	TRBJ1-1	.	few	TGTGCTAGTGGTTCCGGACAGACTATTAACACTGAAGCTTTCTTT	CASGSGQTINTEAFF
TRBV28	TRBJ2-2	.	.	TGTGCCAGCAACCCGCAACAGTTGAACACCGGGGAGCTGTTTTTT	CASNPQQLNTGELFF
TRBV10-1	TRBJ2-3	TRBD2	.	TGCGCCAGAAGCGACTTCCATAGCGGGGTGAACACAGATACGCAGTATTTT	CARSDFHSGVNTDTQYF
TRBV6-6	TRBJ1-5	.	.	TGTGCCAGCAGTTACTCACAATATAGCAATCAGCCCCAGCATTTT	CASSYSQYSNQPQHF
TRBV6-5	TRBJ2-5	TRBD1	.	TGTGCCAGCAAGGAGACAGGGAGACAAGAGACCCAGTACTTC	CASKETGRQETQYF
TRBV6-5	TRBJ2-1	.	.	TGTGCCAGCAGTTACTCGACGGGGGGCGTGGGGAATGAGCAGTTCTTC	CASSYSTGGVGNEQFF
TRBV6-6	TRBJ1-1	TRBD1	.	TGTGCCAGCAGCAGGGACAGGGGCGCTGAAGCTTTCTTT	CASSRDRGAEAFF
TRBV24-1	TRBJ1-1	TRBD1	.	TGTGCCACCAGTGAATTGACAGGGGGGACTGAAGCTTTCTTT	CATSELTGGTEAFF
TRBV7-9	TRBJ1-2	.	few	TGTGCCAGCAGTTTAGCCGTTGGAGCAGCCTATGGCTACACCTTC	CASSLAVGAAYGYTF
TRBV9	TRBJ2-2	TRBD1	.	TGTGCCAGCAGCGGGCAGGGGGCGACCGGGGAGCTGTTTTTT	CASSGQGATGELFF
TRBV6-1	TRBJ1-6	.	.	TGTGCCAGCAGTGGGTTGTCAGGGGCTAATAATTCACCCCTCCACTTT	CASSGLSGANNSPLHF
TRBV7-2	TRBJ1-5	.	.	TGTGCCAGCAGGATAGGGACAAGTAGCAATCAGCCCCAGCATTTT	CASRIGTSSNQPQHF
TRBV19	TRBJ1-1	.	.	TGTGCCAGTACCAGACCCTCAGGAGGCACTGAAGCTTTCTTT	CASTRPSGGTEAFF
TRBV2	TRBJ1-3	TRBD1	few	TGTGCCAGCAGTGAAGAGACAGGGATGGGGTCTGGAAACACCATATATTTT	CASSEETGMGSGNTIYF
TRBV7-9	TRBJ1-5	.	few	TGTGCCAGCAGCTTCGGGAGCGGTGAGCCCCAGCATTTT	CASSFGSGEPQHF